These 18 T cell receptor beta chains originate from one sample sequenced in a study of regulatory T cells in long-lasting Graves disease. Construction of the TCR beta libraries employed iRepertoire HTBI primers in conjunction with Arm-PCR of CDR3 regions. TCRdb re-analysed the multiplex PCR reads in MiXCR, keeping a single row per CDR3 protein. The data hold 700,000 or so distinct CDR3 sequences, with about 30% observed a single time. Noted time point: persistent/refractory GD, antithyroid drugs over 5 years with positive TRAb. The TCR library was made from RNA extracted from PBMCs. The material sequenced was peripheral blood mononuclear cells (PBMCs), taken when the disease was refractory, from a patient treated with antithyroid drugs. Receptors originate from a female donor with Graves disease.

This rearrangement joins TRBV18 to TRBJ2-7; 8 bases agree with TRBD1. The CDR3 has 15 residues. J gave up 1 base and V 3 bases, and 5 bases lay outside the gene matches. Germline assignment: CDR1 KGHSH and CDR2 LQKENI. CDR3 nucleotides: TGTGCCAGCTCACCTCGACAGGGGCAATCCTACGAGCAGTACTTC. It specifies CASSPRQGQSYEQYF.

This clonotype was observed a few times. The chain has TRBV12-3 or TRBV12-4 and TRBJ2-5; D possibly corresponds to TRBD1 (5 bases). The CDR3 extends over 13 amino acids. V was trimmed by 9 bases and J by 1 base, leaving 12 bases between them. The CDR3: CASKDRFQETQYF. The DNA of the CDR3 is TGTGCCAGTAAAGACAGATTCCAAGAGACCCAGTACTTC.

DNA of the CDR3: TGCGCCAGCACCACCCTCTCGAGGACCTCGGGGGCCTACGAGCAGTACTTC. Protein: CASTTLSRTSGAYEQYF. The genes are TRBV10-2 and TRBJ2-7; TRBD2 is a possible D gene (6 bases). The CDR3 is 17 residues long. V was trimmed by 7 bases and J by 2 bases, leaving 24 bases between them. Germline V gene sequence: CDR1 WSHSY, CDR2 SAAADI.

This clonotype was counted a few times. In DNA, the CDR3 is TGTGCCAGCAGGGCGGGGGACTACGAGCAGTACTTC. Translation: CASRAGDYEQYF. V usage is TRBV7-9 and J usage is TRBJ2-7, with 7 positions matching TRBD2. Unmatched junction bases numbered 2, after V lost 6 bases and J lost 3 bases. The CDR3 is 12 residues long. Germline V CDR1 and CDR2: SEHNR, FQNEAQ (reference sequence).

This chain uses TRBV5-1 with TRBJ1-4; unclear D gene. V was trimmed by 4 bases and J by 8 bases, leaving 18 bases between them. Germline values: CDR1 SGHRS, CDR2 YFSETQ. The length of the CDR3 is 15 residues. The CDR3 reads CASSDRESLGEKLFF. The DNA of the CDR3 is TGCGCCAGCAGCGATAGGGAGTCTCTCGGCGAAAAACTGTTTTTT. The variable domain in full, completed from reference TRBV5-1 and TRBJ1-4, reads KAGVTQTPRYLIKTRGQQVTLSCSPISGHRSVSWYQQTPGQGLQFLFEYFSETQRNKGNFPGRFSGRQFSNSRSEMNVSTLELGDSALYLCASSDRESLGEKLFFGSGTQLSVL.

In DNA form, the CDR3 reads TGCAGTGCTGGGGGGGACAGGGTGCCCCAAGAGACCCAGTACTTC. Its translation: CSAGGDRVPQETQYF. The rearrangement links TRBV20-1 to TRBJ2-5; 9 bases agree with TRBD1. This CDR3 spans 15 amino acids. CDR1 is DFQATT and CDR2 is SNEGSKA in the germline V gene (reference sequence). V gave up 5 bases and J gave up 1 base; unmatched junction bases: 8.

The chain is built from TRBV20-1 and TRBJ2-3, with a possible D match to TRBD2 (5 bases). Trimming shortened V by 1 base and J by 4 bases, and 12 bases separated the two germline ends. CDR3 length: 14 amino acids. Germline CDR1 is DFQATT and CDR2 is SNEGSKA (reference sequence). CDR3: CSARGLLIADTQYF. The CDR3 DNA reads as TGCAGTGCTAGAGGACTACTGATAGCAGATACGCAGTATTTT.

This clonotype was seen a handful of times. The chain employs TRBV11-2 and TRBJ1-6, with no clear D. This CDR3 spans 16 amino acids. V was clipped by 6 bases and J by 7 bases, with 19 bases between them. Germline CDR1 is SGHAT and CDR2 is FQNNGV. The CDR3 nucleotides read TGTGCCAGCAGGCGCAGTGGGTGGGGTGGAAATTCACCCCTCCACTTT. Translated, it gives CASRRSGWGGNSPLHF.

This clonotype was counted only a few times. The rearrangement links TRBV19 to TRBJ2-2; D is perhaps TRBD2 (6 bases). The V gene's germline CDR1 is LNHDA and CDR2 SQIVND (reference sequence). Trimming stripped 3 bases from V and 4 bases from J, with 15 bases between. The CDR3 contains 16 residues. CDR3: CASSMLAGSGTGELFF. CDR3 nucleotides: TGTGCCAGTAGTATGCTTGCGGGATCGGGCACCGGGGAGCTGTTTTTT.

This clonotype turned up a few times. The chain links TRBV6-1 to TRBJ1-5; 7 nucleotides agree with TRBD1. The CDR3 has 16 amino acids. CDR1 MNHNS and CDR2 SASEGT come from the germline V gene. The V segment lost 4 bases and the J segment 2 bases; nucleotides outside the gene matches: 8. The CDR3: CASSAATGLGNQPQHF. CDR3 nucleotide sequence: TGTGCCAGCAGTGCGGCGACAGGGCTTGGCAATCAGCCCCAGCATTTT.

The chain recombines TRBV6-1 with TRBJ1-5; D uncertain. The CDR3 is 18 residues long. Germline CDR1 MNHNS, CDR2 SASEGT. V lost 8 bases, J lost 0 bases, and 23 bases lay in between. The DNA for the CDR3 is TGTGCCAGCCTTTCTGAGGCCACCGGTGGTAGTAGCAATCAGCCCCAGCATTTT. As protein: CASLSEATGGSSNQPQHF.

This clonotype was picked up a small number of times. This chain joins TRBV6-2 or TRBV6-3 and TRBJ1-1; the D is unclear. The V end was cut by 7 bases, the J end by 1 base, with 16 bases between. CDR1 is MNHEY and CDR2 is SVGEGT in the germline V gene. This CDR3 spans 15 amino acids. CDR3 in amino acids: CASIFSAGGNTEAFF. CDR3 bases: TGTGCCAGCATATTCTCGGCAGGTGGGAACACTGAAGCTTTCTTT.

The count of this clonotype is one. The CDR3 DNA sequence: TGTGCCAGCAGTTTCCCATCATCTCGGGGACAGGGGCGTTATAGCAATCAGCCCCAGCATTTT. Translated: CASSFPSSRGQGRYSNQPQHF. The chain employs TRBV28 and TRBJ1-5, with TRBD1 identical over 10 bases. Germline CDR1 reads MDHEN; CDR2 reads SYDVKM. This CDR3 is 21 amino acids long. The J segment lost 0 bases and the V segment lost 3 bases, leaving 17 bases of the junction unmatched.

V and J are TRBV28 and TRBJ2-1; 9 positions agree with TRBD2. The CDR3 totals 16 residues. Unmatched junction bases numbered 7, after V lost 6 bases and J lost 1 base. Germline-derived CDR1 and CDR2 are MDHEN and SYDVKM. CDR3 in DNA: TGTGCCAGCAGCTGGGTAGCGGGAGAGTCCTACAATGAGCAGTTCTTC. It codes for CASSWVAGESYNEQFF.

Ten or more counts support this clonotype. The genes are TRBV24-1 and TRBJ1-5; no clear D. The germline gives CDR1 KGHDR, CDR2 SFDVKD. V was shortened by 6 bases and J by 1 base, with 9 bases between the two germline ends. The CDR3 has 14 residues. The CDR3 region has the DNA TGTGCCACCAGTTCGACGGGAAGCAATCAGCCCCAGCATTTT. It specifies CATSSTGSNQPQHF.

The chain uses TRBV11-1 and TRBJ1-1; D call uncertain. V was cut by 5 bases and J by 1 base, with 11 bases left in between. Germline CDR1 is SGHAT and CDR2 is FQDESV (reference sequence). This CDR3 comprises 14 residues. The CDR3 DNA sequence: TGTGCCAGCAGCCCATGGTCGGCGAACACTGAAGCTTTCTTT. It translates to CASSPWSANTEAFF. Combining the CDR3 with reference TRBV11-1 and TRBJ1-1 gives the whole variable domain EAEVAQSPRYKITEKSQAVAFWCDPISGHATLYWYRQILGQGPELLVQFQDESVVDDSQLPKDRFSAERLKGVDSTLKIQPAELGDSAMYLCASSPWSANTEAFFGQGTRLTVV.

This clonotype has a count of ten or more. This sequence joins TRBV12-3 or TRBV12-4 and TRBJ1-2; no clear D gene. Trimming took off 0 bases at V and 0 bases at J, with 11 bases between the two ends. CDR3 length: 16 amino acids. CDR3 coding DNA: TGTGCCAGCAGTTTAGCAAGAAAGACTGCTAACTATGGCTACACCTTC. It yields the protein CASSLARKTANYGYTF.

V is TRBV14 and J is TRBJ2-7; D ambiguous. The CDR3 covers 15 residues. Per germline, CDR1 SGHDN and CDR2 FVKESK. V shed 4 bases and J shed 0 bases, with 13 bases lying between them. The CDR3: CASSLLAALSYEQYF. CDR3 sequence (DNA): TGTGCCAGCAGCCTTTTGGCAGCCCTCTCCTACGAGCAGTACTTC.